This T cell receptor (beta chain) was recorded in a study of blood T cell repertoires in COVID-19. Study in general: The United States, Italy and Spain provided the acute and convalescent COVID-19 samples.

Participants' reported clinical history set cohort assignment. Donors in Cohort 3 who had recovered were those with two negative PCRs, healthcare professional clearance, or resolution of their symptoms. As originally analysed: By means of reference gene primer amplification, nucleated cell counts were estimated. Assay used: immunoSEQ multiplex PCR; TCRdb lists only in-frame clones, some missing. V, J and clone size are those of that table, while D and trimming were read from the DNA. This sample carries about 230,000 clones, roughly nine tenths of them seen once, and the ten largest clones take 10% to 13%. In germline, CDR1 is MDHEN, CDR2 SYDVKM. There are 20 residues in the CDR3. With 5 bases clipped from V and 4 bases from J, the junction kept 15 bases outside the gene matches.

The sample taken for sequencing was PBMCs or T cells enriched from blood (not recorded which). This receptor was identified in a young man who had recovered from COVID-19. The V call is TRBV28, the J call TRBJ2-3; 16 nucleotides align to TRBD2. CDR3 residues: CASSGLNTLGTSGRADTQYF. The CDR3 DNA follows: TGTGCCAGCAGTGGCCTCAATACACTTGGGACTAGCGGGAGGGCAGATACGCAGTATTTT.